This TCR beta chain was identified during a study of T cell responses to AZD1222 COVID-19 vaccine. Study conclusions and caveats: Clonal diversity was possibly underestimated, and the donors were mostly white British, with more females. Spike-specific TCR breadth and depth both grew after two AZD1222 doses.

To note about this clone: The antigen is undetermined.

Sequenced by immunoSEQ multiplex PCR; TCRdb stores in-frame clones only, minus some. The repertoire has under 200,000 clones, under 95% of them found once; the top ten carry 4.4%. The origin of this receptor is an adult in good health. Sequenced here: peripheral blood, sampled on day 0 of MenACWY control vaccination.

CDR3 region: CASNRDSLGYNEQFF. The CDR3 nucleotides are TGTGCCAGCAATCGGGACAGTCTTGGCTACAATGAGCAGTTCTTC. The J gene is TRBJ2-1, the V gene TRBV2; 7 bases agree with TRBD1. The V segment lost 7 bases and the J segment 3 bases; nucleotides outside the gene matches: 9. Germline values: CDR1 SNHLY, CDR2 FYNNEI. The CDR3 loop spans 15 amino acids.